Following are 8 T cell receptor beta chains from one sample sequenced in a study of T cells after yellow fever vaccination. TCRdb processed the 5' RACE reads anew with MiXCR; each CDR3 protein has one entry. Here the sample spans roughly 330,000 distinct CDR3 sequences, approximately 3.9% being singletons. This specimen consisted of PBMCs, obtained 5 days after the yellow fever booster vaccination. These receptors all come from a young man who received the YFV17D yellow fever vaccine.

The chain uses TRBV27 and TRBJ2-3, with TRBD1 matching over 10 bases. Looked up from germline, CDR1 is MNHEY and CDR2 is SMNVEV (reference sequence). This CDR3 contains 15 residues. Trimming at V came to 3 bases and at J to 2 bases, leaving 2 bases not matched to a gene. CDR3 amino acids: CASSFGTGDTDTQYF. The CDR3 DNA reads as TGTGCCAGCAGTTTCGGGACAGGGGACACAGATACGCAGTATTTT.

This clonotype was detected only a few times. The chain has TRBV5-1 and TRBJ1-1; D is unresolved. This CDR3 is built from 15 residues. With 0 bases removed from V and 5 bases from J, the gap between germline ends came to 14 bases. Germline CDR1 SGHRS, CDR2 YFSETQ. CDR3 residues: CASSLVPESGTEAFF. The CDR3 DNA is TGCGCCAGCAGCTTGGTTCCCGAGAGTGGGACTGAAGCTTTCTTT. The variable domain in full, completed from reference TRBV5-1 and TRBJ1-1, reads KAGVTQTPRYLIKTRGQQVTLSCSPISGHRSVSWYQQTPGQGLQFLFEYFSETQRNKGNFPGRFSGRQFSNSRSEMNVSTLELGDSALYLCASSLVPESGTEAFFGQGTRLTVV.

V usage is TRBV29-1 and J usage is TRBJ2-5; D is ambiguous. The CDR3 is 14 residues long. V lost 4 bases and J lost 1, with 13 bases in between. Germline V lookup: CDR1 SQVTM, CDR2 ANQGSEA. CDR3 protein: CSVASLLTQETQYF. The CDR3 bases are TGCAGCGTTGCTAGTCTCCTGACCCAAGAGACCCAGTACTTC.

The chain carries TRBV6-6 and TRBJ2-1; 8 bases are shared with TRBD2. There are 16 residues in the CDR3. With 4 bases clipped from V and 2 bases from J, the junction kept 7 bases outside the gene matches. Germline V CDR1 and CDR2: MNHNY, SVGAGI (reference sequence). CDR3 residues: CASSWGGAGAYNEQFF. CDR3 sequence (DNA): TGTGCCAGCAGTTGGGGAGGAGCGGGGGCCTACAATGAGCAGTTCTTC.

The sample holds a few counts of this clonotype. V is TRBV4-1 and J is TRBJ1-2; 9 bases match TRBD1. The CDR3 loop spans 16 amino acids. Trimming cost V 1 base and J 2 bases; bases outside gene matches: 5. CDR1 is MGHRA, CDR2 YSYEKL, per germline. DNA of the CDR3: TGCGCCAGCAGCCAAGCACGACAGGGGGGGAACTATGGCTACACCTTC. Residues: CASSQARQGGNYGYTF.

This chain links TRBV5-1 with TRBJ2-3, with unresolved D. The CDR3 has 14 residues. CDR1 is SGHRS and CDR2 is YFSETQ in the germline V gene. The V gene lost 0 bases and the J gene lost 6 bases, with 11 bases spanning the gap. The CDR3 is CASSLGWSTDTQYF. The CDR3 bases are TGCGCCAGCAGCTTGGGATGGTCGACGGATACGCAGTATTTT. The full variable domain, in which reference TRBV5-1 and TRBJ2-3 provide the parts outside the CDR3, is KAGVTQTPRYLIKTRGQQVTLSCSPISGHRSVSWYQQTPGQGLQFLFEYFSETQRNKGNFPGRFSGRQFSNSRSEMNVSTLELGDSALYLCASSLGWSTDTQYFGPGTRLTVL.

The chain has TRBV4-3 and TRBJ2-2; a weak D match, TRBD2 (5 bases). The CDR3 is 19 residues long. The germline V gene encodes CDR1 LGHNA and CDR2 YSLEER. The V gene lost 4 bases and the J gene lost 1 base, with 22 bases spanning the gap. Written as DNA, the CDR3 is TGCGCCAGCAGCCCGCTGGCGAGAAGTGGACTCCTGAACACCGGGGAGCTGTTTTTT. Encoded protein: CASSPLARSGLLNTGELFF.

This clonotype has just a few counts. The genes are TRBV11-2 and TRBJ2-1, with no clear D. The CDR3 runs to 15 residues. The V gene's germline CDR1 is SGHAT and CDR2 FQNNGV. Trimming took off 1 base at V and 0 bases at J, with 7 bases between the two ends. CDR3 loop: CASSLVSNSYNEQFF. CDR3 coding DNA: TGTGCCAGCAGCTTAGTATCCAACTCCTACAATGAGCAGTTCTTC.